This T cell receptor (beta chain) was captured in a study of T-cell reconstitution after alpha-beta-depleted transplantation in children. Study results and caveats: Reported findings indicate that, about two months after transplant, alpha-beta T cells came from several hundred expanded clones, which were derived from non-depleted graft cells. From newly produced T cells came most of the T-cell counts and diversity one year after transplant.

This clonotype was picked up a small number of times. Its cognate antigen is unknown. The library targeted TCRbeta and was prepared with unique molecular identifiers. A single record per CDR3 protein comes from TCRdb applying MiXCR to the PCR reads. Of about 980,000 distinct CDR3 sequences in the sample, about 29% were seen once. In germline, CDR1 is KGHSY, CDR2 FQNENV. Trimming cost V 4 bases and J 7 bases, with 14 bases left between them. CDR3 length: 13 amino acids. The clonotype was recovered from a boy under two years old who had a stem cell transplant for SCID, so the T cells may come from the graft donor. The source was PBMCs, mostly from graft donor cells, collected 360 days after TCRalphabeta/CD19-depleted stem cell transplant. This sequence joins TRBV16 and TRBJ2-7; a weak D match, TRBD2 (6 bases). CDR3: CASSLRRDFEQYF. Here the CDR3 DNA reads TGTGCCAGCAGCCTTCGGCGGGACTTTGAGCAGTACTTC.